This T cell receptor beta chain was recovered during a study of breast tumors, draining lymph nodes, adjacent tissues. This clonotype was observed a few times. In TCRdb, the multiplex PCR reads were re-called with MiXCR into one record per CDR3 protein. This table holds 200,000 to 300,000 distinct CDR3 sequences, 30% to 35% found once. The lymph nodes were axillary draining lymph nodes from breast cancer patients. The receptor's source is a female donor with breast cancer. Some clones in this sample may be carry-over from other donors' samples. The material sequenced was axillary lymph node tissue.

CDR3 DNA: TGTGCCAGCAGCTCGGGACACCGCAATCAGCCCCAGCATTTT. This encodes CASSSGHRNQPQHF. The J gene is TRBJ1-5, the V gene TRBV3-2; the D call TRBD1 from the table was never checked on the DNA. TRBV3-2 is a pseudogene segment. The CDR3 covers 14 residues.